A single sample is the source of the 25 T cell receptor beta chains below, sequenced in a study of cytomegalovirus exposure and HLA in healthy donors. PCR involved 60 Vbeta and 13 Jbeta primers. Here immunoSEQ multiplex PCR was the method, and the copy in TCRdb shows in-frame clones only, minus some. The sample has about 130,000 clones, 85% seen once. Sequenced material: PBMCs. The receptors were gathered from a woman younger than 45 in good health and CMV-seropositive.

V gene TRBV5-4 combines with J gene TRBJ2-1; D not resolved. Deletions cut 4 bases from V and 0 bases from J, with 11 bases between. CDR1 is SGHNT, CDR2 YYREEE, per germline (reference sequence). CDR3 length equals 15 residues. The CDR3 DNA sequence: TGTGCCAGCAGCCCCCAACTACTCTCCTACAATGAGCAGTTCTTC. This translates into CASSPQLLSYNEQFF.

The CDR3 bases are TGTGCCAGCAGTCTCCGACAGGTTTACACTGAAGCTTTCTTT. Its translation is CASSLRQVYTEAFF. The chain has TRBV28 and TRBJ1-1; D perhaps matches TRBD1 (6 bases). Germline-derived CDR1 and CDR2 are MDHEN and SYDVKM. Trimming took off 5 bases at V and 3 bases at J, with 13 bases between the two ends. This CDR3 spans 14 amino acids.

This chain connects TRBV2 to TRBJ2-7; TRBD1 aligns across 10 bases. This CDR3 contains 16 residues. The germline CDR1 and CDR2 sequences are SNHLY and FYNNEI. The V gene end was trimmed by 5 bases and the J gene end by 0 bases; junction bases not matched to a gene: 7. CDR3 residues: CASSKLGQGISYEQYF. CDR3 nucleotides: TGTGCCAGCAGTAAACTGGGACAGGGGATCTCCTACGAGCAGTACTTC.

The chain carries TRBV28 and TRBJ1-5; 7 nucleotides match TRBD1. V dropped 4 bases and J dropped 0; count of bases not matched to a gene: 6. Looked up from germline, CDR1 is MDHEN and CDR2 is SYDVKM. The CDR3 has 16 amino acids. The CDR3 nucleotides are TGTGCCAGCAGTTCCGGGGGACAGTATAGCAATCAGCCCCAGCATTTT. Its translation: CASSSGGQYSNQPQHF.

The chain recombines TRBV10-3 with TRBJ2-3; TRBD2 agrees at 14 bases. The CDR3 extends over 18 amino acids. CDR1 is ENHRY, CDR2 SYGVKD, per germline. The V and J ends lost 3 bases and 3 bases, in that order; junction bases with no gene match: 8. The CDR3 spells CAISENGLAGGRTDTQYF. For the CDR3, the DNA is TGTGCCATCAGTGAAAACGGACTAGCGGGAGGTAGAACAGATACGCAGTATTTT.

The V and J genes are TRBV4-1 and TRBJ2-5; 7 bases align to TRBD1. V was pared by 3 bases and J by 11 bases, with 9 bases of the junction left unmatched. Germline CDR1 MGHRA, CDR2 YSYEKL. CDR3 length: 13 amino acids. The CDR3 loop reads CASSQRTGTAQYF. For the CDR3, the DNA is TGCGCCAGCAGCCAGAGAACCGGGACAGCTCAGTACTTC.

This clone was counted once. The CDR3 reads CASSPTLGQGIYEQYF. CDR3 bases: TGTGCCAGCAGTCCCACCCTGGGACAGGGGATTTACGAGCAGTACTTC. The V call is TRBV28, the J call TRBJ2-7; 10 bases agree with TRBD1. The V gene end was trimmed by 5 bases and the J gene end by 4 bases; junction bases not matched to a gene: 11. Germline V lookup: CDR1 MDHEN, CDR2 SYDVKM. CDR3 length: 16 amino acids.

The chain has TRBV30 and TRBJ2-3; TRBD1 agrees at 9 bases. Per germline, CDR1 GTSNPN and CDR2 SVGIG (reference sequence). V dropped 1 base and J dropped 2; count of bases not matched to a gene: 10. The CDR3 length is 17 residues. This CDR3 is CAWSALGQGTFTDTQYF. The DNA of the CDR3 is TGTGCCTGGAGTGCTCTCGGACAGGGGACGTTCACAGATACGCAGTATTTT. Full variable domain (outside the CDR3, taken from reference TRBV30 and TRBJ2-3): SQTIHQWPATLVQPVGSPLSLECTVEGTSNPNLYWYRQAAGRGLQLLFYSVGIGQISSEVPQNLSASRPQDRQFILSSKKLLLSDSGFYLCAWSALGQGTFTDTQYFGPGTRLTVL.

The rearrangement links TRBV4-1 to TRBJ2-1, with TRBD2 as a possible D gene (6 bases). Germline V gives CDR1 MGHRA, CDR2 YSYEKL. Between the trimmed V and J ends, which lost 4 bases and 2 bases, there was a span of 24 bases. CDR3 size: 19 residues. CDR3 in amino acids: CASSRDWGVAGSAYNEQFF. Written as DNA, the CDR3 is TGCGCCAGCAGCCGCGACTGGGGGGTTGCGGGGTCAGCCTACAATGAGCAGTTCTTC.

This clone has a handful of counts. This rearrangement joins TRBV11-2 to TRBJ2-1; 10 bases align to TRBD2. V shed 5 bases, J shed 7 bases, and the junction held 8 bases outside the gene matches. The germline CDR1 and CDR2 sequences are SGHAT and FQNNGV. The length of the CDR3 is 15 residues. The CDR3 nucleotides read TGTGCCAGCAGCGCCTCTAGCGGGGGCGAAAATGAGCAGTTCTTC. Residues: CASSASSGGENEQFF.

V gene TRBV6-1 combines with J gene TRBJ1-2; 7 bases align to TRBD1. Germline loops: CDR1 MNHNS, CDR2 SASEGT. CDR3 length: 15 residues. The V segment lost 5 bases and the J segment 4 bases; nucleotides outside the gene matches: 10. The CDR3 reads CASSPLQGWAYGYTF. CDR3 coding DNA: TGTGCCAGCAGTCCCCTACAGGGGTGGGCCTATGGCTACACCTTC.

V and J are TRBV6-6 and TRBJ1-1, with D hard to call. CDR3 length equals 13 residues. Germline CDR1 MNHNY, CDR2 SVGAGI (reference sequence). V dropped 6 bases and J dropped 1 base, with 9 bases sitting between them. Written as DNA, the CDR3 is TGTGCCAGCAGCCAACTAAGGAACACTGAAGCTTTCTTT. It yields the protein CASSQLRNTEAFF.

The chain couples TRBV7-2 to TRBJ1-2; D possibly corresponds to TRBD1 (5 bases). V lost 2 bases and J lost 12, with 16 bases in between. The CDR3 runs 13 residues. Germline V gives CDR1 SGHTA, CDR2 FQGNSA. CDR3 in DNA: TGTGCCAGCAGCTTAAGCGGGACGGCGTGGGACACCTTC. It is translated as CASSLSGTAWDTF.

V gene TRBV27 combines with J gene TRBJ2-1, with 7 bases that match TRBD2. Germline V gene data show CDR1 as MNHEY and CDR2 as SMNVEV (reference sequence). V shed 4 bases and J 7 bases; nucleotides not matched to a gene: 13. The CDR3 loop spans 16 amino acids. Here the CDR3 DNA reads TGTGCCAGCAGTTCCTTGGGGGGGAGGGCAAGGAATGAGCAGTTCTTC. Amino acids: CASSSLGGRARNEQFF.

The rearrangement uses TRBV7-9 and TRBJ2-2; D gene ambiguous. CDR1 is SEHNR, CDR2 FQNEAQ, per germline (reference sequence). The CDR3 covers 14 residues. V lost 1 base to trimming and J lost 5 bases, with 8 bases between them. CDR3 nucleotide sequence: TGTGCCAGCAGCTTAGGAGCGCCTACCGGGGAGCTGTTTTTT. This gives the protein CASSLGAPTGELFF.

The chain's CDR3 is CAAARVANYGYTF. The CDR3, as DNA: TGTGCCGCTGCGAGGGTAGCTAACTATGGCTACACCTTC. The V gene is TRBV2, the J gene TRBJ1-2; D is uncertain. Per the germline V gene, CDR1 is SNHLY and CDR2 is FYNNEI. V was pared by 11 bases and J by 0 bases, with 13 bases between. The length of the CDR3 is 13 residues.

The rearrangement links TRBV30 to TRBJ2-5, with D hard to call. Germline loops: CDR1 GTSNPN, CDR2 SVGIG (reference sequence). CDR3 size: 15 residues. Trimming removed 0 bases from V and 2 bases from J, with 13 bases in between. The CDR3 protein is CAWSVVGGTQETQYF. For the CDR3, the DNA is TGTGCCTGGAGTGTGGTAGGCGGCACTCAAGAGACCCAGTACTTC. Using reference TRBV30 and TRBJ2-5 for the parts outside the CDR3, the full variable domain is SQTIHQWPATLVQPVGSPLSLECTVEGTSNPNLYWYRQAAGRGLQLLFYSVGIGQISSEVPQNLSASRPQDRQFILSSKKLLLSDSGFYLCAWSVVGGTQETQYFGPGTRLLVL.

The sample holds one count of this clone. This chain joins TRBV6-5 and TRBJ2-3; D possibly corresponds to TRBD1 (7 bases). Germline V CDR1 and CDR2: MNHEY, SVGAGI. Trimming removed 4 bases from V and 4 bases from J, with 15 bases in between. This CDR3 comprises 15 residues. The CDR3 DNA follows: TGTGCCAGCAGTTCACGACTAGGGGGCCCAGATACGCAGTATTTT. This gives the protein CASSSRLGGPDTQYF.

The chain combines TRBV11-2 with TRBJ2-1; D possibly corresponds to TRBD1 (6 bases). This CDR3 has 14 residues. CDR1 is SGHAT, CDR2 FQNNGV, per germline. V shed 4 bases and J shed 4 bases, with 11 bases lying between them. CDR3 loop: CASSYQGQYNEQFF. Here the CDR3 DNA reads TGTGCCAGCAGCTACCAAGGACAGTACAATGAGCAGTTCTTC.

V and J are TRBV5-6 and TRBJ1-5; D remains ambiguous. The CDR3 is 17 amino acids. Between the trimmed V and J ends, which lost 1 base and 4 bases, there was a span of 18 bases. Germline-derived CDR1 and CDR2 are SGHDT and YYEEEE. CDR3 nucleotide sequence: TGTGCCAGCAGCTTGTACGGTGGAGCTGGGTTGAATCAGCCCCAGCATTTT. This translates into CASSLYGGAGLNQPQHF.

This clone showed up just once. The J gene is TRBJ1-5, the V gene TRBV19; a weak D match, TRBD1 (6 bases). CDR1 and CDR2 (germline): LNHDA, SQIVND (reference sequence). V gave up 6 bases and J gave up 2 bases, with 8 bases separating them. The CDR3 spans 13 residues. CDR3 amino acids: CASRGGGNQPQHF. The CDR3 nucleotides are TGTGCCAGTAGAGGGGGTGGCAATCAGCCCCAGCATTTT.

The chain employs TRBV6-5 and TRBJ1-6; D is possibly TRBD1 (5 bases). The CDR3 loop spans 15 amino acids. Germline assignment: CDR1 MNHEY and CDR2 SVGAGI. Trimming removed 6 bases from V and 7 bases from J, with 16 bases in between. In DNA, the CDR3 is TGTGCCAGCAGGCGTGGGGCCGGGGGAAATTCACCCCTCCACTTT. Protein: CASRRGAGGNSPLHF.

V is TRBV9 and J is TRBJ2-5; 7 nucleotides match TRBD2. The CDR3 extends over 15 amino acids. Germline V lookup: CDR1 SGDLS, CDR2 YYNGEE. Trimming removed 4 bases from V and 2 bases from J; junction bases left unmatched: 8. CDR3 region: CASSPDRTRQETQYF. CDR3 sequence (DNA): TGTGCCAGCAGCCCAGACCGGACTAGGCAAGAGACCCAGTACTTC.

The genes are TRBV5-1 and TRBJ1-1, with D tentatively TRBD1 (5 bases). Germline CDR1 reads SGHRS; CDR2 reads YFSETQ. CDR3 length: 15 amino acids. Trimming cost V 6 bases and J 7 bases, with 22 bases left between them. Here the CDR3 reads CASTPSGGVRLEAFF. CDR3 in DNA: TGCGCCAGCACCCCCTCGGGGGGGGTTCGCCTTGAAGCTTTCTTT.

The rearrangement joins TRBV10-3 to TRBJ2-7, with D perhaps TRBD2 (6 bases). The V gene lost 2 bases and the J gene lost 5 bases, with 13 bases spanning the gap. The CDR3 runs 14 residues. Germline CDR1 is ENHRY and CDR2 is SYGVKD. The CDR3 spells CAISELEGRNEQYF. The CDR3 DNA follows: TGTGCCATCAGTGAGCTGGAGGGGCGCAACGAGCAGTACTTC.